Listed below are T cell receptor beta chains from one sample, sequenced in a study of CD8 T cells in ankylosing spondylitis. MiXCR, applied by TCRdb to the 5' RACE reads, yields one record per CDR3 protein. The top ten hold 13% to 15% of the sample, which has 250,000 to 350,000 distinct CDR3 sequences, approximately 8.2% seen once. Material: blood, either unsorted or a sorted T cell fraction (not recorded which). These receptors came from a male donor with ankylosing spondylitis. Each CDR3 is given with its conserved first and last residue. Fields, in order: J gene, D gene, clone size, V gene, CDR3 DNA, CDR3 protein. D genes are given only for firm matches. The size entry is marked missing in some rows and otherwise reads once, few, many or a size class.

J gene: TRBJ2-7; D gene: -; clone size: -; V gene: TRBV4-3; CDR3 DNA: TGCGCCAGCAGCCAAGTGCCGGGTTCCCCTACAGGAGAGCAGTACTTC; CDR3 protein: CASSQVPGSPTGEQYF
J gene: TRBJ2-7; D gene: -; clone size: few; V gene: TRBV7-3; CDR3 DNA: TGTGCCAGCAGCCCGGGGAAGTTCTACGAGCAGTACTTC; CDR3 protein: CASSPGKFYEQYF
J gene: TRBJ1-1; D gene: -; clone size: -; V gene: TRBV29-1; CDR3 DNA: TGCAGCGTTGAGTTAGGGGTACGCACTGAAGCTTTCTTT; CDR3 protein: CSVELGVRTEAFF
J gene: TRBJ2-7; D gene: TRBD2; clone size: -; V gene: TRBV3-1; CDR3 DNA: TGTGCCAGCAGCCATGGACTAGCGGGAGGGTACGAGCAGTACTTC; CDR3 protein: CASSHGLAGGYEQYF
J gene: TRBJ2-1; D gene: -; clone size: -; V gene: TRBV7-7; CDR3 DNA: TGTGCCAGCAGCTTGGCGGAGGCGAATGAGCAGTTCTTC; CDR3 protein: CASSLAEANEQFF
J gene: TRBJ1-4; D gene: -; clone size: -; V gene: TRBV6-5; CDR3 DNA: TGTGCCAGCAGTTACGGGGGCGCGGATAATGAAAAACTGTTTTTT; CDR3 protein: CASSYGGADNEKLFF
J gene: TRBJ2-1; D gene: -; clone size: many; V gene: TRBV7-2; CDR3 DNA: TGTGCCAGCAGCTTAGTCTCCCGACAGCGGGAGCAGTTCTTC; CDR3 protein: CASSLVSRQREQFF
J gene: TRBJ2-5; D gene: -; clone size: many; V gene: TRBV12-3/TRBV12-4; CDR3 DNA: TGTGCCAGCAGTTTAAGTAATGGGGAGACCCAGTACTTC; CDR3 protein: CASSLSNGETQYF
J gene: TRBJ2-7; D gene: -; clone size: -; V gene: TRBV6-4; CDR3 DNA: TGTGCCAGCAGTCCGGACAGCCCGTACGAGCAGTACTTC; CDR3 protein: CASSPDSPYEQYF
J gene: TRBJ1-1; D gene: -; clone size: many; V gene: TRBV6-5; CDR3 DNA: TGTGCCAGCATTCAGGACGATAATGAAGCTTTCTTT; CDR3 protein: CASIQDDNEAFF
J gene: TRBJ1-4; D gene: -; clone size: -; V gene: TRBV20-1; CDR3 DNA: TGCAGTGCACCCATCACGGGACGGAGGTTTGAAAAACTGTTTTTT; CDR3 protein: CSAPITGRRFEKLFF
J gene: TRBJ2-3; D gene: -; clone size: few; V gene: TRBV7-2; CDR3 DNA: TGTGCCAGCAGCGTCCTCACAGATACGCAGTATTTT; CDR3 protein: CASSVLTDTQYF
J gene: TRBJ2-4; D gene: -; clone size: many; V gene: TRBV7-6; CDR3 DNA: TGTGCCAGCAGCGGGAACATTCAGTACTTC; CDR3 protein: CASSGNIQYF
J gene: TRBJ2-7; D gene: -; clone size: few; V gene: TRBV21-1; CDR3 DNA: TGTGCCAGCAGCCCGACTAGCGGGAAGACCTACGAGCAGTACTTC; CDR3 protein: CASSPTSGKTYEQYF
J gene: TRBJ2-4; D gene: TRBD1; clone size: -; V gene: TRBV20-1; CDR3 DNA: TGCAGTGCTGCCGGGACAGGAGTGAACATTCAGTACTTC; CDR3 protein: CSAAGTGVNIQYF
J gene: TRBJ2-1; D gene: -; clone size: few; V gene: TRBV5-1; CDR3 DNA: TGCGCCAGCAGCTTTCGATCCGATGAGCAGTTCTTC; CDR3 protein: CASSFRSDEQFF
J gene: TRBJ2-1; D gene: TRBD1; clone size: -; V gene: TRBV7-2; CDR3 DNA: TGTGCCAAAGCGGTGGGACAGGGATATAATGAGCAGTTCTTC; CDR3 protein: CAKAVGQGYNEQFF
J gene: TRBJ2-3; D gene: -; clone size: -; V gene: TRBV9; CDR3 DNA: TGTGCCAGCAGCGCTTTAGTTCGAGATACGCAGTATTTT; CDR3 protein: CASSALVRDTQYF
J gene: TRBJ2-1; D gene: TRBD2; clone size: -; V gene: TRBV28; CDR3 DNA: TGTGCCAGCCACAGTTTTATACTAGCGCCACGTGGGGGGCAGTTCTTC; CDR3 protein: CASHSFILAPRGGQFF
J gene: TRBJ2-4; D gene: -; clone size: few; V gene: TRBV10-3; CDR3 DNA: TGTGCCATCAGTGAGTCGCTGGGGGGACAAAACATTCAGTACTTC; CDR3 protein: CAISESLGGQNIQYF
J gene: TRBJ2-7; D gene: -; clone size: many; V gene: TRBV7-9; CDR3 DNA: TGTGCCAGCAGCTTCGGCCCTTGGGAGCAGTACTTC; CDR3 protein: CASSFGPWEQYF
J gene: TRBJ2-1; D gene: -; clone size: few; V gene: TRBV27; CDR3 DNA: TGTGCCAGCAGTTTCATATGGGACAATGAGCAGTTCTTC; CDR3 protein: CASSFIWDNEQFF
J gene: TRBJ2-2; D gene: -; clone size: many; V gene: TRBV12-3/TRBV12-4; CDR3 DNA: TGTGCCAGCAGTTTAGCCCCCCTTACAGGGACCGGGGAGCTGTTTTTT; CDR3 protein: CASSLAPLTGTGELFF
J gene: TRBJ2-5; D gene: TRBD2; clone size: few; V gene: TRBV12-3/TRBV12-4; CDR3 DNA: TGTGCCAGCAAAGTTAGCGGGACGTCGGGGACCCAGTACTTC; CDR3 protein: CASKVSGTSGTQYF
J gene: TRBJ2-1; D gene: -; clone size: -; V gene: TRBV7-7; CDR3 DNA: TGTGCCAGCAGCTTAGTTGTCGGACCGGCGGGCGAGCAGTTCTTC; CDR3 protein: CASSLVVGPAGEQFF
J gene: TRBJ1-6; D gene: -; clone size: few; V gene: TRBV7-9; CDR3 DNA: TGTGCCAGCAGCTTAGGACGGAGCTCCTATAATTCACCCCTCCACTTT; CDR3 protein: CASSLGRSSYNSPLHF
J gene: TRBJ2-6; D gene: -; clone size: -; V gene: TRBV2; CDR3 DNA: TGTGCCAGCAGGGACGAGTTGTCTGGGGCCAACGTCCTGACTTTC; CDR3 protein: CASRDELSGANVLTF
J gene: TRBJ1-5; D gene: -; clone size: -; V gene: TRBV25-1; CDR3 DNA: TGTGCCAGCAGTGTCGGTGGACAGCCCCAGCATTTT; CDR3 protein: CASSVGGQPQHF
J gene: TRBJ2-3; D gene: TRBD2; clone size: -; V gene: TRBV15; CDR3 DNA: TGTGCCACCAGCATTTGGACTAGCGGGACGGCAGATACGCAGTATTTT; CDR3 protein: CATSIWTSGTADTQYF
J gene: TRBJ2-5; D gene: TRBD1; clone size: -; V gene: TRBV5-1; CDR3 DNA: TGCGCCAGCAGCGATCCGGGACAGGGATTGGAGACCCAGTACTTC; CDR3 protein: CASSDPGQGLETQYF
J gene: TRBJ2-1; D gene: -; clone size: -; V gene: TRBV18; CDR3 DNA: TGTGCCAGCTCACTTATTTCACAGATCAATGAGCAGTTCTTC; CDR3 protein: CASSLISQINEQFF
J gene: TRBJ2-6; D gene: -; clone size: -; V gene: TRBV4-3; CDR3 DNA: TGCGCCAGCAGCCGCAGCCGAGGGACCGGGGCCAACGTCCTGACTTTC; CDR3 protein: CASSRSRGTGANVLTF
J gene: TRBJ2-7; D gene: -; clone size: -; V gene: TRBV9; CDR3 DNA: TGTGCCAGCAGCGTAGCCGGGGGCAGATACGAGCAGTACTTC; CDR3 protein: CASSVAGGRYEQYF
J gene: TRBJ2-3; D gene: -; clone size: few; V gene: TRBV12-3/TRBV12-4; CDR3 DNA: TGTGCCATCAGCTGGACAGCGCGCAGGAATACGCAGTATTTT; CDR3 protein: CAISWTARRNTQYF
J gene: TRBJ2-2; D gene: TRBD2; clone size: -; V gene: TRBV7-3; CDR3 DNA: TGTGCCAGCAGCTCGACTAGCTTCGCCGGGGAGCTGTTTTTT; CDR3 protein: CASSSTSFAGELFF
J gene: TRBJ2-3; D gene: -; clone size: many; V gene: TRBV28; CDR3 DNA: TGTGCCAGCAGTTCCCTTCCAGATACGCAGTATTTT; CDR3 protein: CASSSLPDTQYF
J gene: TRBJ1-4; D gene: -; clone size: many; V gene: TRBV29-1; CDR3 DNA: TGCAGCGTTGTTGGCAGGGATAATGAAAAACTGTTTTTT; CDR3 protein: CSVVGRDNEKLFF
J gene: TRBJ1-1; D gene: -; clone size: -; V gene: TRBV20-1; CDR3 DNA: TGCAGTGCTTTCCTGCACCAGAACACTGAAGCTTTCTTT; CDR3 protein: CSAFLHQNTEAFF
J gene: TRBJ2-2; D gene: -; clone size: -; V gene: TRBV27; CDR3 DNA: TGTGCCAGCCTTCTGACGTACGGCTACACCGGGGAGCTGTTTTTT; CDR3 protein: CASLLTYGYTGELFF
J gene: TRBJ2-3; D gene: -; clone size: few; V gene: TRBV30; CDR3 DNA: TGTGCCTGGAGGAGTGTTGGGTTTAGCACAGATACGCAGTATTTT; CDR3 protein: CAWRSVGFSTDTQYF
J gene: TRBJ2-7; D gene: -; clone size: few; V gene: TRBV5-1; CDR3 DNA: TGCGCCAGCAGCTTGGGCAGACCAGCCTACGAGCAGTACTTC; CDR3 protein: CASSLGRPAYEQYF
J gene: TRBJ1-6; D gene: -; clone size: -; V gene: TRBV1; CDR3 DNA: TGCACCAGCAGCCAACGGGACAGTAATAATTCACCCCTCCACTTT; CDR3 protein: CTSSQRDSNNSPLHF
J gene: TRBJ1-5; D gene: -; clone size: many; V gene: TRBV27; CDR3 DNA: TGTGCCAGCAGTCCCCGGGGTAGCAATCAGCCCCAGCATTTT; CDR3 protein: CASSPRGSNQPQHF
J gene: TRBJ2-1; D gene: -; clone size: few; V gene: TRBV6-2/TRBV6-3; CDR3 DNA: TGTGCCAGCAGTTCCACTGGACTACCCCCCCCTTTCAATGAGCAGTTCTTC; CDR3 protein: CASSSTGLPPPFNEQFF
J gene: TRBJ2-1; D gene: -; clone size: many; V gene: TRBV29-1; CDR3 DNA: TGCAGCGCCACCCTAGAAAGCGTCGATGAGCAGTTCTTC; CDR3 protein: CSATLESVDEQFF
J gene: TRBJ2-5; D gene: TRBD2; clone size: many; V gene: TRBV7-9; CDR3 DNA: TGTGCCAGCAGCTTTGGGACTAGCGGGTACCAAGAGACCCAGTACTTC; CDR3 protein: CASSFGTSGYQETQYF
J gene: TRBJ2-2; D gene: -; clone size: few; V gene: TRBV19; CDR3 DNA: TGTGCCAGTAGTATAGTGGCAGGGCAAGACACCGGGGAGCTGTTTTTT; CDR3 protein: CASSIVAGQDTGELFF
J gene: TRBJ2-7; D gene: TRBD1; clone size: -; V gene: TRBV20-1; CDR3 DNA: TGCAGTGTCGCCCGGGACAGGACCTACGAGCAGTACTTC; CDR3 protein: CSVARDRTYEQYF
J gene: TRBJ2-1; D gene: TRBD2; clone size: -; V gene: TRBV29-1; CDR3 DNA: TGCAGCGTAGAGACTAGCGGGAATGAGTTCTTC; CDR3 protein: CSVETSGNEFF
J gene: TRBJ2-4; D gene: -; clone size: -; V gene: TRBV9; CDR3 DNA: TGTGCCAGCAGCGTAGCGCCCGTAGCCAAAAACATTCAGTACTTC; CDR3 protein: CASSVAPVAKNIQYF
J gene: TRBJ2-7; D gene: -; clone size: few; V gene: TRBV18; CDR3 DNA: TGTGCCAGCTCACCCAATACAGGGATCTACGAGCAGTACTTC; CDR3 protein: CASSPNTGIYEQYF
J gene: TRBJ2-3; D gene: TRBD2; clone size: many; V gene: TRBV10-3; CDR3 DNA: TGTGCCATCGGTGGGGGGGAGAGTGGCACAGATACGCAGTATTTT; CDR3 protein: CAIGGGESGTDTQYF
J gene: TRBJ2-4; D gene: -; clone size: few; V gene: TRBV28; CDR3 DNA: TGTGCCAGCACCGACGCCACAGGGAATAGCATTCAGTACTTC; CDR3 protein: CASTDATGNSIQYF
J gene: TRBJ2-7; D gene: -; clone size: few; V gene: TRBV21-1; CDR3 DNA: TGTGCCAGCAGCACCAACCGGGACAGGGGTTACGAGCAGTACTTC; CDR3 protein: CASSTNRDRGYEQYF